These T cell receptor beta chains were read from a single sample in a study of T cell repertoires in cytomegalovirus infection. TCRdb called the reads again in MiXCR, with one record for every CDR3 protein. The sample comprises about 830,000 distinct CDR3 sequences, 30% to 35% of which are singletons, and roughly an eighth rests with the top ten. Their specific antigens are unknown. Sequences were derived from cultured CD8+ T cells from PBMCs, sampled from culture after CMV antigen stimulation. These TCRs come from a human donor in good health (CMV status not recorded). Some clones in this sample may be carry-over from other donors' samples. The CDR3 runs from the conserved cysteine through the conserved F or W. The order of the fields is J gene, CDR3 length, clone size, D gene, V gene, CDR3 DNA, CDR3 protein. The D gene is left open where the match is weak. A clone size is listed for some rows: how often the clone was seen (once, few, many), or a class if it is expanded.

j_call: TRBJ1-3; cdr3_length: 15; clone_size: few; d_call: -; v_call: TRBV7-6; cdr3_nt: TGTGCCAGCAGCTTGGATCCCAGCTCTGGAAACACCATATATTTT; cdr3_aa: CASSLDPSSGNTIYF
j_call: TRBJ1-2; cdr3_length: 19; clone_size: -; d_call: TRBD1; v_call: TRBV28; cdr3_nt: TGTGCCAGCAGTCCTAACTTTCGGCCTAAGGACAGGGCCGACTATGGCTACACCTTC; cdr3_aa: CASSPNFRPKDRADYGYTF
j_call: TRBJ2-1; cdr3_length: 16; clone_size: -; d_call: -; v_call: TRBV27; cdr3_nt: TGTGCCAGCAGTTTAGAGGACAGCGGCTTATTTCATGAGCAGTTCTTC; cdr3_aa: CASSLEDSGLFHEQFF
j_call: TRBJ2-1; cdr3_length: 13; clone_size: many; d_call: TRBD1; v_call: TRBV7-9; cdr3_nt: TGTGCCAGCAGCCCCCGACAGGGCAATGAGCAGTTCTTC; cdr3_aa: CASSPRQGNEQFF
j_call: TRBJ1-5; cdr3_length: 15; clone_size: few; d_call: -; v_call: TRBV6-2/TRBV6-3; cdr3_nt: TGTGCCAGCAGTTACGGACGGAGTAGCAATCAGCCCCAGCATTTT; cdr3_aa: CASSYGRSSNQPQHF
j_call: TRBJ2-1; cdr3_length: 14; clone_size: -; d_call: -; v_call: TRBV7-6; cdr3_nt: TGTGCCAGCAGCCGGAAAGACGGGCAGAATGAGCAGTTCTTC; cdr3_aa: CASSRKDGQNEQFF
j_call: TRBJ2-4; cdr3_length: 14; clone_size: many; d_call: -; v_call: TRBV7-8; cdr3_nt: TGTGCCAGCAGTCCTCGGGTAGCCAAAAACATTCAGTACTTC; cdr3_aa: CASSPRVAKNIQYF
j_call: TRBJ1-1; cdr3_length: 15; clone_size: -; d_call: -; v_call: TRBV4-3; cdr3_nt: TGCGCCAGCAGCCAAGCCCCAGGGCTTTCGGATGAAGCTTTCTTT; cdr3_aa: CASSQAPGLSDEAFF
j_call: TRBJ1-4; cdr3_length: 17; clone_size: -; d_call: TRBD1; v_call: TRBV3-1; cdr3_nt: TGTGCCAGCAGCCAAGATCGCGCGGGACAGAAAAATGAAAAACTGTTTTTT; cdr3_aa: CASSQDRAGQKNEKLFF
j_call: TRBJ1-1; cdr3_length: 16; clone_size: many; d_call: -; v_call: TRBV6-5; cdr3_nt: TGTGCCAGCACCAGGGGCAGCCGCGGAGTGAACACTGAAGCTTTCTTT; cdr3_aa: CASTRGSRGVNTEAFF
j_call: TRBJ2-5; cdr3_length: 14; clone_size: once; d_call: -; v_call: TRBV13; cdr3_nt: TGTGCCAGCAGCTTAGGACAGGGAATGGAGACCCAGTACTTC; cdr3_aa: CASSLGQGMETQYF
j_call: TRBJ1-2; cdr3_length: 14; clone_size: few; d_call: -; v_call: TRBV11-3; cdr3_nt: TGTGCCAGCAGCCTCCCGTTGGCTAACTATGGCTACACCTTC; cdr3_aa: CASSLPLANYGYTF
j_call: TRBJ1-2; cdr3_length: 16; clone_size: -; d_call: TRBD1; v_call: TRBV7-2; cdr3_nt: TGTGCCAGCAACGTGACCTTTAGGACAGGGGGAAATGGCTGCACCTTC; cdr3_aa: CASNVTFRTGGNGCTF
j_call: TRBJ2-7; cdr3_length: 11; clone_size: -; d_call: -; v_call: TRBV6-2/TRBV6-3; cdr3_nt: TGTGCCAGCAGTTACTCGTTCGAGCAGTACTTC; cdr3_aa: CASSYSFEQYF
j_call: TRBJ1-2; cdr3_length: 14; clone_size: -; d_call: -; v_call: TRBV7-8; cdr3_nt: TGTGCCAGCAGCTCCCGGGCCCCGGGCCGGAGCTACACCTTC; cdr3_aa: CASSSRAPGRSYTF
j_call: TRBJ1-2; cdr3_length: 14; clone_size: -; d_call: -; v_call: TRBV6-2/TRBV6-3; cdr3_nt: TGTGCCAGCAGTTACTCTTCAGGCGGCTATGGCTACACCTTC; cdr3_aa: CASSYSSGGYGYTF
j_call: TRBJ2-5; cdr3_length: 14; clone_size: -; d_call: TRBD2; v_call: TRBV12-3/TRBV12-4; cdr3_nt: TGTGCCAGCAGTTCCTCGGGACTAGAAAAGACCCAGTACTTC; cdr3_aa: CASSSSGLEKTQYF
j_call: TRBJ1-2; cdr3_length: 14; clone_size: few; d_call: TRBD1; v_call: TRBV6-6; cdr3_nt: TGTGCCAGCAGTTACTTACAGGGGGCGGATGGCTACACCTTC; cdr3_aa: CASSYLQGADGYTF
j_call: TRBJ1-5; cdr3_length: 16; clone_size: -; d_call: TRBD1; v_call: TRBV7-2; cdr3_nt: TGTGCCAGCTCCAGGGGGGACAGATATATTCCTCAGCCCCAGCATTTT; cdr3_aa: CASSRGDRYIPQPQHF
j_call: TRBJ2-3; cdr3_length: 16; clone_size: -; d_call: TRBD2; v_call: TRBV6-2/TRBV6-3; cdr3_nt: TGTGCCAGCAGTGTCCGCGGGGGTAATGGCGCAGATACGCAGTATTTT; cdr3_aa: CASSVRGGNGADTQYF
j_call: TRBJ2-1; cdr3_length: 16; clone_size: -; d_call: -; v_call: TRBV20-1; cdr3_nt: TGCAGTGCTAGAGATCTGACTAGACTCTCCTACAATGAGCAGTTCTTC; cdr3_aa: CSARDLTRLSYNEQFF
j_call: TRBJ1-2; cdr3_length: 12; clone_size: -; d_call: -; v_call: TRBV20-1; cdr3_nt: TGCAGTGCTAGAGATGGACTTAGGGGCTACACCTTC; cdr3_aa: CSARDGLRGYTF
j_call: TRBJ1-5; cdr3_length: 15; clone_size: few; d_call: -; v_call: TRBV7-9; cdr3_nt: TGTGCCAGCAGCTTATATGAAGGGGGTAATCAGCCCCAGCATTTT; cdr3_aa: CASSLYEGGNQPQHF
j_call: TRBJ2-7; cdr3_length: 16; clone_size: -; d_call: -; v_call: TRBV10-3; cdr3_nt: TGTGCCATCATCCTCCCCGTGGGAGAAAACTCCTACGAGCAGTACTTC; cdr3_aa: CAIILPVGENSYEQYF
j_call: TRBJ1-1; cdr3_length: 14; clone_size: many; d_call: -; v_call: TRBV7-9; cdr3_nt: TGTGCCAGCAGCTTAGTCAGCCAGAACACTGAAGCTTTCTTT; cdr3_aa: CASSLVSQNTEAFF
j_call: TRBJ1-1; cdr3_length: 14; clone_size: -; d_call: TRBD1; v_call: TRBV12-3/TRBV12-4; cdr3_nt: TGTGCCAGCAGTTTTCCCGGGACAGGCACTGAAGCTTTCTTT; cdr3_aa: CASSFPGTGTEAFF
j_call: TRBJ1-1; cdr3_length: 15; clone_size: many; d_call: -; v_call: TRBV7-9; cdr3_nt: TGTGCCAGCAGCTTAGTAGAGGGTTCAAACACTGAAGCTTTCTTT; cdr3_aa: CASSLVEGSNTEAFF
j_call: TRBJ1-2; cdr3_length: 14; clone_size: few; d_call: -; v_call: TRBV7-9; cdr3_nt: TGTGCCAGCAGCTTACCAGGGGCACACTATGGCTACACCTTC; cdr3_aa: CASSLPGAHYGYTF
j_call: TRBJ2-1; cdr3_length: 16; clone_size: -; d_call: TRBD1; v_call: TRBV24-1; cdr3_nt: TGTGCCACCAGTGATTTGACGGGACAGATCTACAATGAGCAGTTCTTC; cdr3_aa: CATSDLTGQIYNEQFF
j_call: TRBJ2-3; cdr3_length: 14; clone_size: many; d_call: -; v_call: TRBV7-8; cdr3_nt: TGTGCCAGCAGCGGGGCAGGTAGCACAGATACGCAGTATTTT; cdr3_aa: CASSGAGSTDTQYF
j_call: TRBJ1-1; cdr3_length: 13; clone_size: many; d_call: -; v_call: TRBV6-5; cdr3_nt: TGTGCCAGCAGTTACTCTCGGAACACTGAAGCTTTCTTT; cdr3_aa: CASSYSRNTEAFF
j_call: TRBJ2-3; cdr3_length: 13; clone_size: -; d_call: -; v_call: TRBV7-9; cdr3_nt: TGTGCCAGCAGCTCGAAGGGTGGAGATACGCAGTATTTT; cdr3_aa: CASSSKGGDTQYF